The 7 T cell receptor beta chains listed next were all sequenced from one sample in a study of somatic mutations in cytotoxic T cells in rheumatoid arthritis (dated by TCRdb to 2016 to 2017). Library prep was done by the immunoSEQ multiplex PCR assay. TCRdb mirrors the immuneACCESS table, restricted to in-frame sequences. Some clones are absent from its copies; in checked studies, under half trace to an unresolved V gene, and the reason for the others is unknown. This sample has around 15,000 clones in its table, and about four fifths of those were observed once. Of the sample, approximately 20% falls within the top ten clones. Specimen: CD8+ T cells sorted from blood. The receptor set was obtained from an adult with rheumatoid arthritis.

This chain connects TRBV2 to TRBJ2-3; the D gene is possibly TRBD1 (6 bases). Trimming took off 8 bases at V and 4 bases at J, with 16 bases between the two ends. This CDR3 is 14 amino acids long. In germline, CDR1 is SNHLY, CDR2 FYNNEI. This CDR3 is CASETGKGPDTQYF. CDR3 DNA: TGTGCCAGCGAAACAGGGAAGGGCCCAGATACGCAGTATTTT. Using reference TRBV2 and TRBJ2-3 for the parts outside the CDR3, the full variable domain is EPEVTQTPSHQVTQMGQEVILRCVPISNHLYFYWYRQILGQKVEFLVSFYNNEISEKSEIFDDQFSVERPDGSNFTLKIRSTKLEDSAMYFCASETGKGPDTQYFGPGTRLTVL.

This rearrangement joins TRBV9 to TRBJ2-1, with D possibly TRBD1 on 6 matching bases. CDR3 length: 15 residues. Germline lookup yields CDR1 SGDLS and CDR2 YYNGEE. Trimming took off 0 bases at V and 7 bases at J, with 14 bases between the two ends. The CDR3 loop is CASSVVSAGENEQFF. CDR3 coding DNA: TGTGCCAGCAGCGTAGTGTCGGCAGGGGAAAATGAGCAGTTCTTC. The whole variable domain, filled in from reference TRBV9 and TRBJ2-1, reads DSGVTQTPKHLITATGQRVTLRCSPRSGDLSVYWYQQSLDQGLQFLIQYYNGEERAKGNILERFSAQQFPDLHSELNLSSLELGDSALYFCASSVVSAGENEQFFGPGTRLTVL.

Here the CDR3 DNA reads TGCGCCAGCAGCTTGGAGGACAGCTCCTACGAGCAGTACTTC. Its protein is CASSLEDSSYEQYF. The chain joins TRBV5-1 to TRBJ2-7; D might be TRBD1 (6 bases). The ends were cut back, 0 bases at V and 0 bases at J, with 7 bases in the middle. Germline CDR1 is SGHRS and CDR2 is YFSETQ. This CDR3 is 14 amino acids long.

This clone was seen just once. The chain is built from TRBV4-1 and TRBJ2-4; TRBD2 matches at 8 bases. V trimming: 0 bases; J trimming: 8 bases; junction bases outside the gene matches: 18. Germline V gives CDR1 MGHRA, CDR2 YSYEKL. The CDR3 is made up of 19 amino acids. CDR3 coding DNA: TGCGCCAGCAGCCAAGATAGCGCCGACCTGGCTAGCGGGTGGGACATTCAGTACTTC. It is translated as CASSQDSADLASGWDIQYF.

The chain employs TRBV10-3 and TRBJ1-5; 9 nucleotides match TRBD1. The CDR3 loop spans 18 amino acids. The V gene's germline CDR1 is ENHRY and CDR2 SYGVKD. V lost 2 bases, J lost 3 bases, and 11 bases stayed unmatched. The CDR3 protein is CAISETTPGTGNNQPQHF. In DNA, the CDR3 is TGTGCCATCAGTGAGACGACCCCCGGGACAGGGAACAATCAGCCCCAGCATTTT.

The chain carries TRBV6-1 and TRBJ1-5, with a possible D match to TRBD1 (6 bases). Trimming cost V 3 bases and J 3 bases, with 12 bases left between them. Germline V gene data show CDR1 as MNHNS and CDR2 as SASEGT. This CDR3 spans 15 amino acids. Here the CDR3 reads CASSEEWTVNQPQHF. The CDR3 DNA reads as TGTGCCAGCAGTGAGGAATGGACAGTCAATCAGCCCCAGCATTTT.

V gene TRBV2 combines with J gene TRBJ2-2, with 9 bases fitting TRBD1. Germline V gene lookup returns CDR1 SNHLY and CDR2 FYNNEI. The CDR3 has 16 amino acids. The trim removed 5 bases at V and 0 bases at J, leaving 4 bases unmatched. CDR3 loop: CASSPTGGSNTGELFF. DNA of the CDR3: TGTGCCAGCAGTCCCACAGGGGGCTCGAACACCGGGGAGCTGTTTTTT.